The 13 T cell receptor beta chains reported below all come from one sample, sequenced in a study of cytomegalovirus exposure and HLA in healthy donors. With 60 Vbeta and 13 Jbeta primers, the PCR was carried out. Measured with immunoSEQ multiplex PCR; TCRdb has only the in-frame clones, and not every one. The table includes 180,000 or so clones, roughly a tenth detected once. The sequencing input was PBMCs. These receptors were taken from a woman in her 30s in good health and CMV-seropositive.

This clone has only a few counts. V gene TRBV13 combines with J gene TRBJ2-7; D is undetermined. From germline, CDR1 is PRHDT and CDR2 FYEKMQ (reference sequence). V lost 5 bases and J 1 base, leaving 12 bases between the germline ends. The CDR3 has 14 amino acids. CDR3 sequence: CASSPSTGSYEQYF. Written as DNA, the CDR3 is TGTGCCAGCAGCCCATCGACTGGGTCCTACGAGCAGTACTTC.

The CDR3 nucleotides are TGTGCCAGCAGTTCCACAGGGGTTAATGAAAAACTGTTTTTT. Protein: CASSSTGVNEKLFF. V usage is TRBV7-9 and J usage is TRBJ1-4; TRBD1 aligns across 7 bases. Germline assignment: CDR1 SEHNR and CDR2 FQNEAQ (reference sequence). The CDR3 spans 14 residues. Trimming took 6 bases from V and 4 from J; bases not matched to a gene: 5.

This chain connects TRBV5-1 to TRBJ2-3; D unclear. This CDR3 contains 14 residues. The V end was cut by 0 bases, the J end by 4 bases, with 9 bases between. Germline V gene data show CDR1 as SGHRS and CDR2 as YFSETQ. CDR3 in amino acids: CASSLGRRADTQYF. CDR3 DNA: TGCGCCAGCAGCTTGGGGCGACGGGCAGATACGCAGTATTTT. Supplemented by reference TRBV5-1 and TRBJ2-3, the full variable domain reads KAGVTQTPRYLIKTRGQQVTLSCSPISGHRSVSWYQQTPGQGLQFLFEYFSETQRNKGNFPGRFSGRQFSNSRSEMNVSTLELGDSALYLCASSLGRRADTQYFGPGTRLTVL.

This clone was seen a handful of times. The V and J genes are TRBV11-2 and TRBJ1-2, with D maybe TRBD1 (6 bases). The CDR3 extends over 16 amino acids. Germline CDR1 is SGHAT and CDR2 is FQNNGV. Trimming shortened V by 5 bases and J by 4 bases, and 20 bases separated the two germline ends. Written as DNA, the CDR3 is TGTGCCAGCAGCCCGCCGGGCAGGGGAGTAAGCTATGGCTACACCTTC. Amino acids: CASSPPGRGVSYGYTF.

This clone was recorded a few times. The rearrangement joins TRBV27 to TRBJ2-3; possibly TRBD1 for D (6 bases). Germline lookup yields CDR1 MNHEY and CDR2 SMNVEV (reference sequence). The ends were cut back, 1 base at V and 3 bases at J, with 8 bases in the middle. The CDR3 totals 14 residues. CDR3 in amino acids: CASSLFQGTDTQYF. The CDR3 DNA follows: TGTGCCAGCAGTTTATTTCAGGGGACAGATACGCAGTATTTT.

V usage is TRBV5-1 and J usage is TRBJ2-7; D perhaps matches TRBD2 (5 bases). This CDR3 comprises 15 residues. The V end lost 1 base, the J end lost 5 bases, and 16 bases lay between the germline ends. Germline V gene sequence: CDR1 SGHRS, CDR2 YFSETQ. The CDR3 loop reads CASSLTGRGSDEQYF. DNA for the CDR3: TGCGCCAGCAGCTTGACTGGGAGAGGTTCTGACGAGCAGTACTTC.

This clone was detected only a few times. Here the CDR3 DNA reads TGCGCCAGCAGCCAAGAGGGGGGACGGGCCTACGAGCAGTACTTC. Protein sequence: CASSQEGGRAYEQYF. The chain links TRBV4-1 to TRBJ2-7; a weak D match, TRBD2 (6 bases). The CDR3 has 15 residues. The germline gives CDR1 MGHRA, CDR2 YSYEKL. V shed 0 bases and J shed 2 bases, with 11 bases lying between them.

This clone occurred many times. The rearrangement joins TRBV6-1 to TRBJ2-7, with 7 bases aligning to TRBD2. Germline trimming cut 6 bases from V and 3 bases from J; bases unmatched to any gene: 5. CDR1 is MNHNS and CDR2 is SASEGT in the germline V gene. The CDR3 loop spans 13 amino acids. CDR3: CASSHSGVYEQYF. The DNA for the CDR3 is TGTGCCAGCAGCCACAGCGGGGTCTACGAGCAGTACTTC.

This clone turned up a few times. The chain is built from TRBV9 and TRBJ2-1; TRBD2 agrees at 10 bases. This CDR3 contains 16 residues. Germline values: CDR1 SGDLS, CDR2 YYNGEE. The ends lost 4 bases at V and 1 base at J; junction bases unmatched: 5. CDR3 coding DNA: TGTGCCAGCAGCCAAGCGGGAGGGGGATCCTACAATGAGCAGTTCTTC. It translates to CASSQAGGGSYNEQFF.

This chain links TRBV5-4 with TRBJ1-5; 10 positions match TRBD1. The V gene's germline CDR1 is SGHNT and CDR2 YYREEE (reference sequence). Trimming at V came to 4 bases and at J to 6 bases, leaving 13 bases not matched to a gene. The CDR3 is 17 residues long. The CDR3 DNA sequence: TGTGCCAGCAGCCTGTCGGGACAGGGGTCGCGTGGTCAGCCCCAGCATTTT. This gives the protein CASSLSGQGSRGQPQHF.

This clone has a handful of counts. J is TRBJ2-5 and V is TRBV6-1, with D tentatively TRBD1 (5 bases). The J call may be incorrect, as the DNA end agrees better with TRBJ2-7. CDR1 is MNHNS and CDR2 is SASEGT in the germline V gene. The CDR3 is 16 amino acids. Here the CDR3 DNA reads TGTGCCAGCAGTGAAGCGGGGCCCTTGAGCTCCTACGAGCAGTACTTC. Amino acids: CASSEAGPLSSYEQYF.

This clone came up a few times. Other DNA sequences in this sample translate to the same CDR3. This chain connects TRBV2 to TRBJ2-5; D unresolved. Germline V gives CDR1 SNHLY, CDR2 FYNNEI. Trimming cost V 6 bases and J 1 base, with 3 bases left between them. This CDR3 has 11 residues. The chain's CDR3 is CASSVQETQYF. The CDR3, as DNA: TGTGCCAGCAGCGTCCAAGAGACCCAGTACTTC.

A few counts support this clone. This chain joins TRBV7-2 and TRBJ2-6; a possible D gene is TRBD1 (6 bases). Germline V gene data show CDR1 as SGHTA and CDR2 as FQGNSA. V dropped 4 bases and J dropped 0 bases, with 19 bases sitting between them. This CDR3 contains 19 residues. The CDR3 loop reads CASSYSGQTPSSGANVLTF. CDR3 nucleotide sequence: TGTGCCAGCAGCTACTCTGGACAGACCCCGAGCTCTGGGGCCAACGTCCTGACTTTC.